Below, one T cell receptor beta chain is given with its context. Its antigen is still unknown. CDR3 length: 15 residues. Trimming left V 0 bases short and J 2 bases short, with 11 bases between. The V gene's germline CDR1 is SQVTM and CDR2 ANQGSEA. A single heparinised draw of approximately 110 mL on average was taken per donor. Sorting with CD45RO/CCR7/CD25/CD127/CD95/CD27 yielded naive, central memory, regulatory and stem-like memory CD4+ cells. The data derive from a study of beta chain features in type 1 diabetes. Study context: Patient and healthy donor groups were alike in age, gender and cell yields.

Study-wide results and limits: Relative to healthy donors, patients appeared to have naive, central memory and Treg TCRB repertoires that were more similar. For Type 1 diabetes patients, all four CD4+ subsets carried TCRB CDR3s that were moderately but significantly shorter.

The sequenced template was cDNA made from the entire isolated RNA. Assay used: immunoSEQ multiplex PCR; TCRdb lists only in-frame clones, some missing. The table lists under 350,000 clones, 13% to 15% of them singletons. The source material was naive CD4+ T cells from blood. This TCR came from a man aged 25-45 years with type 1 diabetes. V and J are TRBV29-1 and TRBJ2-1; the D gene is possibly TRBD1 (6 bases). DNA of the CDR3: TGCAGCGTTGAAGATCTTCACAGGGCCTACAATGAGCAGTTCTTC. This codes for CSVEDLHRAYNEQFF.